Below, one TCR beta chain is given with its context. Here immunoSEQ multiplex PCR was the method, and the copy in TCRdb shows in-frame clones only, minus some. The table includes 450,000 or so clones, roughly 89% detected once. The data derive from a study of blood T cell repertoires in COVID-19. Study-wide background: PBMCs, B-cell-depleted T cells, or T cells provided the cDNA or gDNA that made up the material.

Germline values: CDR1 KGHSH, CDR2 LQKENI. The CDR3 runs to 14 residues. Between the trimmed V and J ends, which lost 3 bases and 0 bases, there was a span of 6 bases. The V call is TRBV18, the J call TRBJ1-3, with D uncertain. The sample comprised peripheral blood. This clonotype was obtained from a man younger than 35 with COVID-19, enrolled during active disease. CDR3 in amino acids: CASSPPNSGNTIYF. The DNA for the CDR3 is TGTGCCAGCTCACCCCCAAACTCTGGAAACACCATATATTTT.